Listed below are T cell receptor beta chains from one sample, sequenced in a study of cytotoxic CD8 clonotypes in ibrutinib-treated CLL. Some clones are missing from TCRdb's copy, which holds only in-frame ones; the method was immunoSEQ multiplex PCR. The sample holds 200,000 to 250,000 clones, about 75% seen once. The sample consisted of PBMCs, taken after 12 months of ibrutinib treatment. All receptors come from a human donor with chronic lymphocytic leukemia. Each CDR3 is given with its conserved first and last residue. The D gene is left open where the match is weak. Clone size, where shown, is once, few, many, or a class for clones that have expanded.

CDR3 protein: CASSPEAGMPSGNTIYF; CDR3 DNA: TGTGCCAGCAGCCCGGAGGCAGGGATGCCCTCTGGAAACACCATATATTTT; J gene: TRBJ1-3; V gene: TRBV5-4; clone size: NA; D gene: NA
CDR3 protein: CASSLDPGANVLTF; CDR3 DNA: TGCGCCAGCAGCTTGGACCCTGGGGCCAACGTCCTGACTTTC; J gene: TRBJ2-6; V gene: TRBV5-1; clone size: NA; D gene: NA
CDR3 protein: CASSEYRGQPQHF; CDR3 DNA: TGTGCCAGCAGTGAATATAGGGGGCAGCCCCAGCATTTT; J gene: TRBJ1-5; V gene: TRBV25-1; clone size: NA; D gene: NA
CDR3 protein: CASSPRGYEQYF; CDR3 DNA: TGTGCCAGCAGCCCCAGGGGCTACGAGCAGTACTTC; J gene: TRBJ2-7; V gene: TRBV6-6; clone size: NA; D gene: NA
CDR3 protein: CASSKTGTVYTDTQYF; CDR3 DNA: TGTGCCAGCAGCAAGACCGGGACAGTTTACACAGATACGCAGTATTTT; J gene: TRBJ2-3; V gene: TRBV7-8; clone size: NA; D gene: TRBD1
CDR3 protein: CASRIGRANYGYTF; CDR3 DNA: TGTGCCAGCAGAATAGGACGGGCTAACTATGGCTACACCTTC; J gene: TRBJ1-2; V gene: TRBV28; clone size: many; D gene: NA
CDR3 protein: CAWSVLGAEQYF; CDR3 DNA: TGTGCCTGGAGTGTTCTAGGGGCCGAGCAGTACTTC; J gene: TRBJ2-7; V gene: TRBV30; clone size: NA; D gene: NA
CDR3 protein: CSVEAIQGNSNQPQHF; CDR3 DNA: TGCAGCGTTGAAGCAATACAGGGGAATAGCAATCAGCCCCAGCATTTT; J gene: TRBJ1-5; V gene: TRBV29-1; clone size: NA; D gene: TRBD1
CDR3 protein: CASSDQAGFSYNEQFF; CDR3 DNA: TGTGCCAGCAGTGACCAAGCGGGGTTTTCCTACAATGAGCAGTTCTTC; J gene: TRBJ2-1; V gene: TRBV6-1; clone size: NA; D gene: TRBD2
CDR3 protein: CSVNSGSSYNEQFF; CDR3 DNA: TGCAGCGTAAATAGCGGGAGCTCCTACAATGAGCAGTTCTTC; J gene: TRBJ2-1; V gene: TRBV29-1; clone size: NA; D gene: TRBD2
CDR3 protein: CASNRDRSSGNTIYF; CDR3 DNA: TGTGCCAGCAACCGGGACAGGAGCTCTGGAAACACCATATATTTT; J gene: TRBJ1-3; V gene: TRBV9; clone size: NA; D gene: TRBD1
CDR3 protein: CSVGVGGYTGELFF; CDR3 DNA: TGCAGCGTTGGAGTCGGAGGGTACACCGGGGAGCTGTTTTTT; J gene: TRBJ2-2; V gene: TRBV29-1; clone size: NA; D gene: NA
CDR3 protein: CASSDGGLSNTEAFF; CDR3 DNA: TGCGCCAGCAGTGACGGGGGATTGAGTAACACTGAAGCTTTCTTT; J gene: TRBJ1-1; V gene: TRBV10-1; clone size: once; D gene: NA
CDR3 protein: CAWKDPPTGARIFSGYTF; CDR3 DNA: TGTGCCTGGAAGGACCCCCCTACAGGGGCCCGTATATTCTCTGGCTACACCTTC; J gene: TRBJ1-2; V gene: TRBV30; clone size: NA; D gene: TRBD1
CDR3 protein: CASSYREQHEQYF; CDR3 DNA: TGTGCCAGCAGTTACAGGGAACAACACGAGCAGTACTTC; J gene: TRBJ2-7; V gene: TRBV6-5; clone size: NA; D gene: NA
CDR3 protein: CASSEPGQGTPEAFF; CDR3 DNA: TGTGCCAGTAGTGAGCCGGGACAGGGGACCCCTGAAGCTTTCTTT; J gene: TRBJ1-1; V gene: TRBV19; clone size: NA; D gene: TRBD1
CDR3 protein: CASSLRRRGNTEAFF; CDR3 DNA: TGTGCCAGCAGCTTGCGCCGACGGGGGAACACTGAAGCTTTCTTT; J gene: TRBJ1-1; V gene: TRBV5-4; clone size: few; D gene: NA
CDR3 protein: CASSLFSNPPNTGELFF; CDR3 DNA: TGTGCCAGCAGTTTATTCTCCAACCCTCCGAACACCGGGGAGCTGTTTTTT; J gene: TRBJ2-2; V gene: TRBV27; clone size: NA; D gene: NA
CDR3 protein: CATSRERASGTTGELFF; CDR3 DNA: TGTGCCACCAGCAGAGAAAGGGCTAGCGGAACCACCGGGGAGCTGTTTTTT; J gene: TRBJ2-2; V gene: TRBV15; clone size: NA; D gene: TRBD2
CDR3 protein: CASATDNYGYTF; CDR3 DNA: TGTGCCAGCGCGACAGATAACTATGGCTACACCTTC; J gene: TRBJ1-2; V gene: TRBV2; clone size: NA; D gene: NA
CDR3 protein: CASRLTGILNTEAFF; CDR3 DNA: TGTGCCAGCAGACTGACAGGGATCCTGAACACTGAAGCTTTCTTT; J gene: TRBJ1-1; V gene: TRBV27; clone size: NA; D gene: TRBD1
CDR3 protein: CASSSGQNSNQPQHF; CDR3 DNA: TGTGCCAGCAGCTCAGGACAGAATAGCAATCAGCCCCAGCATTTT; J gene: TRBJ1-5; V gene: TRBV7-2; clone size: few; D gene: NA
CDR3 protein: CASSSLNLEGRQPQHF; CDR3 DNA: TGTGCCAGCAGCTCCCTGAACCTGGAAGGGCGGCAGCCCCAGCATTTT; J gene: TRBJ1-5; V gene: TRBV7-9; clone size: NA; D gene: NA
CDR3 protein: CASKAGSYPYEQYF; CDR3 DNA: TGTGCCAGCAAGGCAGGGTCTTATCCCTACGAGCAGTACTTC; J gene: TRBJ2-7; V gene: TRBV6-1; clone size: NA; D gene: NA
CDR3 protein: CAWSESETQYF; CDR3 DNA: TGTGCCTGGAGTGAGTCTGAGACCCAGTACTTC; J gene: TRBJ2-5; V gene: TRBV30; clone size: few; D gene: NA
CDR3 protein: CASSGGDREVHEQYF; CDR3 DNA: TGTGCCAGCAGCGGAGGGGACAGGGAAGTCCACGAGCAGTACTTC; J gene: TRBJ2-7; V gene: TRBV9; clone size: NA; D gene: TRBD1
CDR3 protein: CATFTGFNYGYTF; CDR3 DNA: TGTGCCACCTTCACAGGGTTTAACTATGGCTACACCTTC; J gene: TRBJ1-2; V gene: TRBV19; clone size: NA; D gene: NA
CDR3 protein: CASSSLGQGNYGYTF; CDR3 DNA: TGTGCCAGCAGTTCATTGGGACAGGGAAACTATGGCTACACCTTC; J gene: TRBJ1-2; V gene: TRBV27; clone size: once; D gene: TRBD1
CDR3 protein: CASGLHPGEKLFF; CDR3 DNA: TGTGCTAGTGGTTTGCACCCTGGGGAAAAACTGTTTTTT; J gene: TRBJ1-4; V gene: TRBV12-5; clone size: NA; D gene: NA
CDR3 protein: CASSPLKDVVSYEQYF; CDR3 DNA: TGTGCCAGCTCACCATTGAAGGACGTAGTCTCCTACGAGCAGTACTTC; J gene: TRBJ2-7; V gene: TRBV18; clone size: NA; D gene: NA
CDR3 protein: CASSSLSVDSYEQYF; CDR3 DNA: TGTGCCAGCAGCTCGCTTTCAGTGGACTCCTACGAGCAGTACTTC; J gene: TRBJ2-7; V gene: TRBV5-6; clone size: NA; D gene: NA
CDR3 protein: CASSLQGSEAFF; CDR3 DNA: TGCGCCAGCAGCTTACAGGGCTCTGAAGCTTTCTTT; J gene: TRBJ1-1; V gene: TRBV4-1; clone size: NA; D gene: NA
CDR3 protein: CASSPSGANVLTF; CDR3 DNA: TGTGCCAGCAGCCCGTCTGGGGCCAACGTCCTGACTTTC; J gene: TRBJ2-6; V gene: TRBV5-6; clone size: once; D gene: NA
CDR3 protein: CASSWDRSNEQFF; CDR3 DNA: TGCGCCAGCAGCTGGGACAGGAGCAATGAGCAGTTCTTC; J gene: TRBJ2-1; V gene: TRBV5-1; clone size: few; D gene: TRBD1
CDR3 protein: CAWIKGQSNTEAFF; CDR3 DNA: TGTGCCTGGATTAAAGGACAATCGAACACTGAAGCTTTCTTT; J gene: TRBJ1-1; V gene: TRBV30; clone size: NA; D gene: NA
CDR3 protein: CASSPTRTGGFF; CDR3 DNA: TGTGCCAGCAGCCCCACCCGGACAGGGGGCTTCTTT; J gene: TRBJ1-1; V gene: TRBV11-1; clone size: NA; D gene: TRBD1
CDR3 protein: CASSPQRRAGEQFF; CDR3 DNA: TGTGCCAGCAGCCCCCAAAGGAGGGCCGGTGAGCAGTTCTTC; J gene: TRBJ2-1; V gene: TRBV7-2; clone size: NA; D gene: NA
CDR3 protein: CASSYSRTLEAFF; CDR3 DNA: TGTGCCAGCAGTTACTCGAGGACCCTTGAAGCTTTCTTT; J gene: TRBJ1-1; V gene: TRBV6-5; clone size: NA; D gene: NA
CDR3 protein: CASSSETGDEKLFF; CDR3 DNA: TGTGCCAGCAGCTCTGAGACGGGGGATGAAAAACTGTTTTTT; J gene: TRBJ1-4; V gene: TRBV5-6; clone size: NA; D gene: NA
CDR3 protein: CATRDGLAARYEQYF; CDR3 DNA: TGTGCCACCAGGGACGGACTAGCGGCTCGCTACGAGCAGTACTTC; J gene: TRBJ2-7; V gene: TRBV15; clone size: NA; D gene: TRBD2
CDR3 protein: CASSSTQLAGAEQYF; CDR3 DNA: TGTGCCAGCAGCTCCACACAATTAGCGGGAGCCGAGCAGTACTTC; J gene: TRBJ2-7; V gene: TRBV11-2; clone size: NA; D gene: TRBD2
CDR3 protein: CASRDGSSRLGGYTF; CDR3 DNA: TGTGCCAGCAGAGACGGTTCTAGCCGATTAGGAGGCTACACCTTC; J gene: TRBJ1-2; V gene: TRBV6-1; clone size: NA; D gene: NA
CDR3 protein: CASSLVAVNTEAFF; CDR3 DNA: TGTGCCAGCAGCTTAGTAGCCGTGAACACTGAAGCTTTCTTT; J gene: TRBJ1-1; V gene: TRBV7-9; clone size: NA; D gene: NA
CDR3 protein: CAWSRRRPQGDYEQYF; CDR3 DNA: TGTGCCTGGAGTCGCCGGAGGCCTCAAGGGGACTACGAGCAGTACTTC; J gene: TRBJ2-7; V gene: TRBV30; clone size: once; D gene: NA
CDR3 protein: CAWSRRGSPINEKLFF; CDR3 DNA: TGTGCCTGGAGCCGCAGGGGGTCGCCCATTAATGAAAAACTGTTTTTT; J gene: TRBJ1-4; V gene: TRBV30; clone size: NA; D gene: TRBD1
CDR3 protein: CASFPGQVEANYGYTF; CDR3 DNA: TGTGCCAGCTTCCCGGGACAGGTGGAAGCCAACTATGGCTACACCTTC; J gene: TRBJ1-2; V gene: TRBV25-1; clone size: NA; D gene: TRBD1
CDR3 protein: CASRTGGGSSYNEQFF; CDR3 DNA: TGTGCCAGCAGAACAGGGGGGGGAAGCTCCTACAATGAGCAGTTCTTC; J gene: TRBJ2-1; V gene: TRBV6-4; clone size: NA; D gene: NA
CDR3 protein: CASSSNRGRSYEQYF; CDR3 DNA: TGTGCCAGCAGCTCTAACAGGGGCCGCTCCTACGAGCAGTACTTC; J gene: TRBJ2-7; V gene: TRBV5-6; clone size: NA; D gene: TRBD1
CDR3 protein: CASILGPQTGNTIYF; CDR3 DNA: TGTGCCAGCATCCTGGGACCGCAAACTGGAAACACCATATATTTT; J gene: TRBJ1-3; V gene: TRBV2; clone size: few; D gene: NA
CDR3 protein: CASTTPSGGHNEQFF; CDR3 DNA: TGTGCCAGCACCACCCCGTCCGGGGGGCACAATGAGCAGTTCTTC; J gene: TRBJ2-1; V gene: TRBV5-4; clone size: NA; D gene: NA
CDR3 protein: CEHRGSKDSPLHF; CDR3 DNA: TGTGAGCACAGGGGATCAAAGGATTCACCCCTCCACTTT; J gene: TRBJ1-6; V gene: TRBV27; clone size: few; D gene: TRBD1